Following are 8 T cell receptor beta chains from one sample sequenced in a study of T cell repertoires in cytomegalovirus infection. Their recognized antigens are unknown. TCRdb re-called the reads through MiXCR, storing one row per CDR3 protein. The sample includes some 700,000 distinct CDR3 sequences, about 33% of them seen just once. The sample was cultured PBMCs, taken from culture after CMV antigen stimulation. The origin of the receptors is a human donor in good health (CMV status not recorded). Some clones in this sample may be carry-over from other donors' samples.

Turning to this clonotype: This may stem from a read error, because a much larger clone lies one nucleotide away. The gene calls are TRBV7-2 and TRBJ2-7, with D unclear. V was pared by 1 base and J by 6 bases, with 13 bases between. CDR3 length equals 14 residues. Germline-derived CDR1 and CDR2 are SGHTA and FQGNSA. The CDR3 nucleotides read TGTGCCAGCAGCTTAGGCAGAGACTCGCTCGAGCAGTACTTC. It is translated as CASSLGRDSLEQYF. Together with reference TRBV7-2 and TRBJ2-7, the CDR3 gives the full variable domain: GAGVSQSPSNKVTEKGKDVELRCDPISGHTALYWYRQSLGQGLEFLIYFQGNSAPDKSGLPSDRFSAERTGGSVSTLTIQRTQQEDSAVYLCASSLGRDSLEQYFGPGTRLTVT.

The chain links TRBV6-5 to TRBJ2-6; TRBD1 matches 8 bases. V was pared by 8 bases and J by 3 bases, with 15 bases of the junction left unmatched. CDR1 is MNHEY and CDR2 is SVGAGI in the germline V gene. The length of the CDR3 is 18 residues. The DNA for the CDR3 is TGTGCCAGCGGACCCTCTCCGTCAGGGGGCAATGGGGCCAACGTCCTGACTTTC. This translates into CASGPSPSGGNGANVLTF.

The V gene is TRBV20-1, the J gene TRBJ2-7; D call uncertain. V lost 7 bases and J lost 1, with 14 bases in between. CDR1 is DFQATT and CDR2 is SNEGSKA in the germline V gene (reference sequence). The CDR3 contains 13 residues. The CDR3 region is CSVDTDLSYEQYF. CDR3 bases: TGCAGTGTAGACACTGACCTGTCCTACGAGCAGTACTTC.

This clonotype was seen repeatedly, ten times or more. J is TRBJ2-3 and V is TRBV7-2; TRBD2 matches 9 bases. CDR3 length: 17 amino acids. Germline loops: CDR1 SGHTA, CDR2 FQGNSA. Trimming removed 3 bases from V and 2 bases from J; junction bases left unmatched: 9. This chain's CDR3 is CASSFKTSGYYTDTQYF. The CDR3 nucleotides read TGTGCCAGCAGCTTTAAGACTAGCGGCTATTACACAGATACGCAGTATTTT.

Here the CDR3 DNA reads TGTGCCAGCAGCCCACGAGCAGATGAGCAGTTCTTC. Protein sequence: CASSPRADEQFF. J is TRBJ2-1 and V is TRBV7-9; D remains unclear. CDR1 is SEHNR, CDR2 FQNEAQ, per germline (reference sequence). The CDR3 has 12 residues. V dropped 5 bases and J dropped 8 bases, with 10 bases sitting between them.

V usage is TRBV7-2 and J usage is TRBJ2-5; D might be TRBD2 (5 bases). V lost 1 base, J lost 5 bases, and 11 bases lay in between. Germline V gene data show CDR1 as SGHTA and CDR2 as FQGNSA. CDR3 length: 14 residues. For the CDR3, the DNA is TGTGCCAGCAGCTTAGGGACGGGGTGGGAGACCCAGTACTTC. It codes for CASSLGTGWETQYF.

In its sample, this clonotype was seen a few times. This rearrangement joins TRBV2 to TRBJ1-5; no clear D gene. CDR1 SNHLY and CDR2 FYNNEI come from the germline V gene. The germline V and J ends were trimmed by 2 bases and 7 bases, with 12 bases remaining between them. The CDR3 contains 14 residues. This CDR3 is CASSERTLGQPQHF. The CDR3 coding sequence is TGTGCCAGCAGTGAACGGACGCTAGGGCAGCCCCAGCATTTT. The variable domain in full, with the rest retrieved from reference TRBV2 and TRBJ1-5, is EPEVTQTPSHQVTQMGQEVILRCVPISNHLYFYWYRQILGQKVEFLVSFYNNEISEKSEIFDDQFSVERPDGSNFTLKIRSTKLEDSAMYFCASSERTLGQPQHFGDGTRLSIL.

This clonotype has just one count. V gene TRBV7-2 combines with J gene TRBJ1-4, with D unresolved. Germline assignment: CDR1 SGHTA and CDR2 FQGNSA. V dropped 6 bases and J dropped 0 bases, with 14 bases sitting between them. This CDR3 spans 16 amino acids. The CDR3 region is CASSLQSTATNEKLFF. CDR3 in DNA: TGTGCCAGCAGTCTACAGAGTACCGCAACTAATGAAAAACTGTTTTTT.